This T cell receptor (beta chain) was recorded in a study of cytomegalovirus exposure and HLA in healthy donors. As for this clone: Its target is not known.

The PCR had 60 Vbeta and 13 Jbeta primers. The assay was immunoSEQ multiplex PCR, and TCRdb's table has in-frame clones only and misses some. The sample consists of about 200,000 clones, 80% to 90% of them appearing once. General observations from the study: In an earlier analysis, most TCR beta V segments were productive about 87% or about 30% of the time.

There are 12 residues in the CDR3. Germline V gives CDR1 MNHNS, CDR2 SASEGT. V usage is TRBV6-1 and J usage is TRBJ2-5, with a possible D match to TRBD1 (6 bases). The J call may be in error: the DNA end matches TRBJ2-7 better. The sample taken for sequencing was PBMCs. This receptor was taken from a man under 40 in good health and CMV-seronegative. The CDR3: CASSKQGYEQYF. The DNA of the CDR3 is TGTGCCAGCAGCAAACAGGGCTACGAGCAGTACTTC.